The 28 T cell receptor beta chains given below trace back to one sample, sequenced in a study of cytomegalovirus exposure and HLA in healthy donors. PCR employed 60 Vbeta and 13 Jbeta primers. The table came from immunoSEQ multiplex PCR; TCRdb's copy has only in-frame clones and leaves some out. In the table there are some 150,000 clones, about 78% of which are singletons. The material sequenced was PBMCs. The receptor set was obtained from a man younger than 35 in good health and CMV-seronegative.

The rearrangement uses TRBV18 and TRBJ1-1; perhaps TRBD1 as D (5 bases). Trimming removed 0 bases at V and 1 base at J, with 12 bases between. The CDR3 covers 16 residues. The germline gives CDR1 KGHSH, CDR2 LQKENI. The CDR3: CASSPPGKTGNTEAFF. The CDR3 coding sequence is TGTGCCAGCTCACCACCGGGAAAAACAGGGAACACTGAAGCTTTCTTT.

This chain links TRBV29-1 with TRBJ1-5; D gene ambiguous. This CDR3 has 19 amino acids. Trimming took 2 bases from V and 0 from J, leaving 23 bases between them. The germline V gene has CDR1 SQVTM and CDR2 ANQGSEA. CDR3 nucleotides: TGCAGCGTTGAAATGGGTCGCCCCACAGCTTTTTATAGCAATCAGCCCCAGCATTTT. Translating it yields CSVEMGRPTAFYSNQPQHF.

The rearrangement uses TRBV19 and TRBJ2-5, with 9 bases fitting TRBD1. Gene TRBJ2-7 matches the end of the DNA better, so the J call may be wrong. CDR3 length: 15 amino acids. Germline lookup yields CDR1 LNHDA and CDR2 SQIVND (reference sequence). The DNA for the CDR3 is TGTGCCAGTAGTTCCCCGGGACAGGGCTCCTACGAGCAGTACTTC. Residues: CASSSPGQGSYEQYF.

The chain carries TRBV30 and TRBJ2-2, with 8 positions matching TRBD1. V was pared by 0 bases and J by 6 bases, with 6 bases of the junction left unmatched. This CDR3 comprises 15 residues. Germline V gene data show CDR1 as GTSNPN and CDR2 as SVGIG (reference sequence). The CDR3 here is CAWSVLDRDPGELFF. As DNA, the CDR3 is TGTGCCTGGAGTGTACTGGACAGGGATCCCGGGGAGCTGTTTTTT.

V gene TRBV19 combines with J gene TRBJ2-1; D might be TRBD2 (6 bases). V was clipped by 1 base and J by 4 bases, with 11 bases between them. CDR1 is LNHDA, CDR2 SQIVND, per germline (reference sequence). This CDR3 has 15 residues. Here the CDR3 reads CASSIAGLSYNEQFF. As DNA, the CDR3 is TGTGCCAGTAGTATAGCCGGACTATCGTACAATGAGCAGTTCTTC.

The V and J genes are TRBV7-8 and TRBJ1-2, with TRBD1 matching 9 bases. The CDR3 is 15 amino acids. Unmatched junction bases numbered 4, after V lost 1 base and J lost 4 bases. From germline, CDR1 is SGHVS and CDR2 FQNEAQ. In DNA, the CDR3 is TGTGCCAGCAGCTTAGGCACAGGGGGCGCCTATGGCTACACCTTC. Translation: CASSLGTGGAYGYTF.

The chain has TRBV6-1 and TRBJ1-5; 8 bases are shared with TRBD1. This CDR3 region has 15 residues. V dropped 1 base and J dropped 11; count of bases not matched to a gene: 10. Germline V gene data show CDR1 as MNHNS and CDR2 as SASEGT. The CDR3, as DNA: TGTGCCAGCAGTGAAGACCCAGGGGGCGCCCAGTCCCAGCATTTT. Its protein product is CASSEDPGGAQSQHF.

The gene calls are TRBV6-6 and TRBJ1-1; a possible D gene is TRBD1 (6 bases). From germline, CDR1 is MNHNY and CDR2 SVGAGI (reference sequence). Trimming pared 2 bases from V and 0 bases from J, leaving 10 bases between. There are 15 residues in the CDR3. CDR3 sequence: CASSYSHRVNTEAFF. The CDR3 DNA follows: TGTGCCAGCAGTTACAGCCACAGGGTGAACACTGAAGCTTTCTTT.

The chain links TRBV25-1 to TRBJ1-5; D unclear. The CDR3 has 14 amino acids. Germline V gives CDR1 MGHDK, CDR2 SYGVNS. V lost 1 base, J lost 3 bases, and 7 bases lay in between. The CDR3 DNA reads TGTGCCAGCAGTGAATTAAGACACAATCAGCCCCAGCATTTT. Protein: CASSELRHNQPQHF.

The chain links TRBV5-1 to TRBJ1-2; the D gene is possibly TRBD1 (5 bases). V was shortened by 0 bases and J by 8 bases, with 5 bases between the two germline ends. In germline, CDR1 is SGHRS, CDR2 YFSETQ. This CDR3 is built from 11 residues. The CDR3 reads CASSLGTGYTF. The CDR3 DNA reads TGCGCCAGCAGCTTGGGGACAGGCTACACCTTC.

This chain connects TRBV30 to TRBJ2-3, with D possibly matching TRBD1 (5 bases). Between the trimmed V and J ends, which lost 3 bases and 12 bases, there was a span of 16 bases. CDR1 and CDR2 from the germline V gene are GTSNPN and SVGIG (reference sequence). CDR3 length equals 12 residues. The CDR3, as DNA: TGTGCCTGGAGGGACATCGAACCCAGCCAGTATTTT. Translation: CAWRDIEPSQYF.

CDR3 protein: CASSYQGNYGYTF. The CDR3 nucleotides are TGTGCCAGCAGCTACCAGGGGAACTATGGCTACACCTTC. The chain recombines TRBV9 with TRBJ1-2, with D possibly being TRBD1 (6 bases). V was pared by 4 bases and J by 2 bases, with 9 bases between. This CDR3 is 13 amino acids long. Germline V gene sequence: CDR1 SGDLS, CDR2 YYNGEE.

This clone turned up a few times. The rearrangement links TRBV28 to TRBJ1-2; 9 bases line up with TRBD1. This CDR3 has 16 amino acids. V lost 5 bases and J lost 7; bases outside the gene matches: 14. Germline loops: CDR1 MDHEN, CDR2 SYDVKM. CDR3 protein: CASSLKGTGKASGYTF. The CDR3, as DNA: TGTGCCAGCAGTCTAAAGGGGACAGGGAAAGCTTCTGGCTACACCTTC.

The chain combines TRBV11-2 with TRBJ2-3, with a weak D call TRBD2 (5 bases). The CDR3 spans 13 residues. Germline V CDR1 and CDR2: SGHAT, FQNNGV. Deletions cut 6 bases from V and 4 bases from J, with 11 bases between. The chain's CDR3 is CASSLARADTQYF. In nucleotides, the CDR3 is TGTGCCAGCAGTCTAGCTAGGGCAGATACGCAGTATTTT.

The chain recombines TRBV28 with TRBJ2-7; D may be TRBD2 (6 bases). The CDR3 runs 15 residues. The V gene's germline CDR1 is MDHEN and CDR2 SYDVKM. V was shortened by 4 bases and J by 0 bases, with 13 bases between the two germline ends. CDR3 nucleotide sequence: TGTGCCAGCAGTTACGGCGGGGCCGGCTCCTACGAGCAGTACTTC. As protein: CASSYGGAGSYEQYF.

V usage is TRBV7-7 and J usage is TRBJ2-1, with TRBD2 matching 7 bases. The CDR3 covers 13 residues. The germline CDR1 and CDR2 sequences are SSHAT and FNYEAQ (reference sequence). Losses at the gene ends were 4 bases for V and 6 bases for J; bases not matched to a gene: 3. This chain's CDR3 is CASSSGGGNEQFF. The CDR3 nucleotides read TGTGCCAGCAGCTCCGGCGGGGGCAATGAGCAGTTCTTC.

This clone has only one observation. The chain recombines TRBV5-1 with TRBJ2-2; maybe TRBD2 (6 bases). Per germline, CDR1 SGHRS and CDR2 YFSETQ. The ends were cut back, 2 bases at V and 3 bases at J, with 8 bases in the middle. The CDR3 sequence is 14 residues long. CDR3 loop: CASSFTGDTGELFF. In DNA form, the CDR3 reads TGCGCCAGCAGCTTTACGGGAGACACCGGGGAGCTGTTTTTT.

This chain joins TRBV19 and TRBJ2-1; 7 bases align to TRBD2. Trimming removed 1 base from V and 9 bases from J; junction bases left unmatched: 15. The CDR3 length is 17 residues. In germline, CDR1 is LNHDA, CDR2 SQIVND (reference sequence). The CDR3 reads CASSIVAVASGLTEQFF. The CDR3 region has the DNA TGTGCCAGTAGTATAGTTGCCGTGGCTAGCGGACTCACTGAGCAGTTCTTC. The whole variable domain, filled in from reference TRBV19 and TRBJ2-1, reads DGGITQSPKYLFRKEGQNVTLSCEQNLNHDAMYWYRQDPGQGLRLIYYSQIVNDFQKGDIAEGYSVSREKKESFPLTVTSAQKNPTAFYLCASSIVAVASGLTEQFFGPGTRLTVL.

The chain employs TRBV7-2 and TRBJ2-1; perhaps TRBD2 as D (6 bases). Per germline, CDR1 SGHTA and CDR2 FQGNSA. The CDR3 totals 18 residues. Trimming left V 3 bases short and J 0 bases short, with 18 bases between. CDR3 DNA: TGTGCCAGCAGCTTTAAATCGGGGACTCGAGGCTCCTACAATGAGCAGTTCTTC. Its translation is CASSFKSGTRGSYNEQFF.

V and J are TRBV5-1 and TRBJ2-3; weak D call: TRBD2 (5 bases). The CDR3 contains 18 residues. V lost 1 base to trimming and J lost 1 base, with 19 bases between them. Per the germline V gene, CDR1 is SGHRS and CDR2 is YFSETQ. The CDR3 DNA reads as TGCGCCAGCAGCTTGTCGGCGCTGGGGAGCTGGGGCACAGATACGCAGTATTTT. As protein: CASSLSALGSWGTDTQYF. Full variable domain (rest looked up from reference TRBV5-1 and TRBJ2-3): KAGVTQTPRYLIKTRGQQVTLSCSPISGHRSVSWYQQTPGQGLQFLFEYFSETQRNKGNFPGRFSGRQFSNSRSEMNVSTLELGDSALYLCASSLSALGSWGTDTQYFGPGTRLTVL.

This clone was seen just once. CDR3 sequence reads: CASRGTSGGETQYF. CDR3 nucleotides: TGTGCCAGCAGGGGGACTAGCGGGGGAGAGACCCAGTACTTC. The V call is TRBV7-9, the J call TRBJ2-5; 14 positions match TRBD2. Germline assignment: CDR1 SEHNR and CDR2 FQNEAQ (reference sequence). V lost 6 bases and J lost 4; bases outside the gene matches: 1. The CDR3 has 14 residues.

This clone was recorded only once. The V gene is TRBV7-9, the J gene TRBJ2-5; D is unclear. Germline values: CDR1 SEHNR, CDR2 FQNEAQ (reference sequence). The ends were cut back, 6 bases at V and 3 bases at J, with 11 bases in the middle. The CDR3 contains 13 residues. The CDR3 coding sequence is TGTGCCAGCAGTGGCGACTCTAAAGAGACCCAGTACTTC. It yields the protein CASSGDSKETQYF.

The chain combines TRBV6-1 with TRBJ2-1; TRBD2 matches at 13 bases. Germline loops: CDR1 MNHNS, CDR2 SASEGT. The V and J ends lost 4 bases and 6 bases, in that order; junction bases with no gene match: 0. The CDR3 is 14 residues long. The CDR3 loop reads CASSGLAGGNEQFF. The DNA of the CDR3 is TGTGCCAGCAGTGGACTAGCGGGGGGCAATGAGCAGTTCTTC.

The chain has TRBV5-1 and TRBJ2-5, with D possibly matching TRBD1 (5 bases). CDR3 length equals 16 residues. The V and J ends lost 0 bases and 5 bases respectively, with 17 bases between them. The V gene's germline CDR1 is SGHRS and CDR2 YFSETQ. The chain's CDR3 is CASSLEQANRKETQYF. CDR3 nucleotides: TGCGCCAGCAGCTTGGAACAGGCGAACCGCAAGGAGACCCAGTACTTC. Combining the CDR3 with reference TRBV5-1 and TRBJ2-5 gives the whole variable domain KAGVTQTPRYLIKTRGQQVTLSCSPISGHRSVSWYQQTPGQGLQFLFEYFSETQRNKGNFPGRFSGRQFSNSRSEMNVSTLELGDSALYLCASSLEQANRKETQYFGPGTRLLVL.

The chain has TRBV7-8 and TRBJ1-3; 11 nucleotides agree with TRBD1. In germline, CDR1 is SGHVS, CDR2 FQNEAQ. The CDR3 totals 18 residues. The V segment lost 2 bases and the J segment 4 bases; nucleotides outside the gene matches: 10. The CDR3 spells CASSLLRVGTGGGNTIYF. The CDR3 DNA is TGTGCCAGCAGCTTACTGAGGGTCGGGACAGGGGGGGGAAACACCATATATTTT.

As for this clone: The sample holds other DNA sequences that translate to the same CDR3. The chain combines TRBV9 with TRBJ2-1, with D perhaps TRBD2 (5 bases). Germline V gene data show CDR1 as SGDLS and CDR2 as YYNGEE. Between the trimmed V and J ends, which lost 0 bases and 3 bases, there was a span of 10 bases. The CDR3 covers 15 residues. The CDR3 coding sequence is TGTGCCAGCAGCGTAGACAGCGGAGTCTACAATGAGCAGTTCTTC. This translates into CASSVDSGVYNEQFF.

The chain employs TRBV28 and TRBJ1-2, with D unresolved. Trimming took off 5 bases at V and 3 bases at J, with 13 bases between the two ends. The CDR3 has 14 residues. Germline lookup yields CDR1 MDHEN and CDR2 SYDVKM. The CDR3 is CASSPRRVHYGYTF. CDR3 in DNA: TGTGCCAGCAGTCCCAGGCGGGTACACTATGGCTACACCTTC.

J is TRBJ2-3 and V is TRBV2, with D tentatively TRBD1 (6 bases). Trimming removed 10 bases from V and 0 bases from J, with 17 bases in between. Germline V lookup: CDR1 SNHLY, CDR2 FYNNEI. The CDR3 is made up of 15 amino acids. The CDR3 DNA follows: TGTGCCACCTCAAGGGACAACCTAAGCACAGATACGCAGTATTTT. Its protein product is CATSRDNLSTDTQYF.